The clone carrying this T cell receptor (beta chain) was picked up one time. The sample comes from a study of technical replicates of blood from several donors. The assay was immunoSEQ multiplex PCR, and TCRdb's table has in-frame clones only and misses some. The sample includes over 50,000 clones, 85% to 95% of them seen just once. The TCR originated in a human donor in good health. The sequencing input was T cells isolated from PBMCs.

The CDR3 region is CASSLGDRGFGYTF. In DNA, the CDR3 is TGTGCCAGCAGTTTAGGGGACAGGGGATTTGGCTACACCTTC. The chain couples TRBV28 to TRBJ1-2, with 10 bases identical to TRBD1. Trimming cost V 2 bases and J 7 bases; bases outside gene matches: 4. This CDR3 has 14 residues. In germline, CDR1 is MDHEN, CDR2 SYDVKM.